This T cell receptor beta chain appears in the sequencing data of a study of identical twins. TCRdb ran MiXCR on the 5' RACE reads and lists one entry per CDR3 protein. This table holds around 690,000 distinct CDR3 sequences, 20% to 25% found once. Study-wide results and caveats: For out-of-frame beta sequences, excess twin sharing was weaker.

This clonotype showed up just once. Its antigen remains unknown. The germline V gene has CDR1 MNHEY and CDR2 SVGEGT. Trimming removed 4 bases from V and 4 bases from J, with 7 bases in between. CDR3 size: 12 residues. These records were also assigned to another study, of T cells expressing NK-cell markers. According to that study: Obtained from sorted CD3+CD56+NKG2C+, CD3+CD56+NKG2C- and CD3+CD56-NKG2C+ T cells were the TCR beta repertoires. Several of the experiments relied on an anti-gamma-delta TCR antibody so that only alpha-beta TCR T cells were sorted. These same clonotypes (in several donors) also led the CD3+CD56-NKG2C+ fraction.

V and J are TRBV6-2 or TRBV6-3 and TRBJ2-5, with D unclear. Sequenced sample: PBMCs. The origin of this receptor is a woman younger than 35 in good health. In DNA form, the CDR3 reads TGTGCCAGCAGTTCCGCCGTAGAGACCCAGTACTTC. Its translation: CASSSAVETQYF.